These 5 T cell receptor beta chains originate from one sample sequenced in a study of cytomegalovirus exposure and HLA in healthy donors. PCR amplification relied on 60 Vbeta primers (plus 13 Jbeta primers). Data came from immunoSEQ multiplex PCR; TCRdb stores just in-frame clones and leaves some out. Here the sample spans 200,000 to 250,000 clones, 65% to 90% being singletons. What was sequenced was PBMCs. The origin of the receptors is a girl under 18 in good health and CMV-seronegative.

This clone was observed a few times. V usage is TRBV6-5 and J usage is TRBJ1-1; 8 bases map to TRBD1. J lost 1 base, V lost 6 bases, and 4 bases had no gene match. CDR3 length equals 14 residues. In germline, CDR1 is MNHEY, CDR2 SVGAGI. CDR3: CASSRGQANTEAFF. The CDR3 DNA sequence: TGTGCCAGCAGCCGGGGACAGGCGAACACTGAAGCTTTCTTT.

J is TRBJ2-3 and V is TRBV7-9; 11 bases fit TRBD2. Germline loops: CDR1 SEHNR, CDR2 FQNEAQ (reference sequence). The CDR3 runs 15 residues. J was trimmed by 3 bases and V by 5 bases; bases with no gene match: 4. The CDR3 sequence: CASSKTSGDTDTQYF. The CDR3, as DNA: TGTGCCAGCAGCAAGACTAGCGGGGATACAGATACGCAGTATTTT.

The chain employs TRBV30 and TRBJ1-4; 7 nucleotides match TRBD1. This CDR3 is built from 19 residues. The junction had 26 bases not matched to a gene; V was cut back by 6 bases and J by 7 bases. From germline, CDR1 is GTSNPN and CDR2 SVGIG (reference sequence). The chain's CDR3 is CACLFPVTGNFGHGEKLFF. Here the CDR3 DNA reads TGTGCCTGCCTATTCCCCGTGACAGGGAACTTCGGTCATGGTGAAAAACTGTTTTTT.

The CDR3 reads CASSPGGGRNSPLHF. The CDR3 DNA follows: TGTGCCAGCAGCCCCGGGGGGGGGCGGAATTCACCCCTCCACTTT. The chain carries TRBV7-2 and TRBJ1-6, with D perhaps TRBD1 (6 bases). The V gene lost 5 bases and the J gene lost 7 bases, with 15 bases spanning the gap. The CDR3 length is 15 residues. Germline values: CDR1 SGHTA, CDR2 FQGNSA. Drawing the rest from reference TRBV7-2 and TRBJ1-6, the complete variable domain is GAGVSQSPSNKVTEKGKDVELRCDPISGHTALYWYRQSLGQGLEFLIYFQGNSAPDKSGLPSDRFSAERTGGSVSTLTIQRTQQEDSAVYLCASSPGGGRNSPLHFGNGTRLTVT.

The chain links TRBV15 to TRBJ2-1; TRBD1 might be the D (6 bases). The CDR3 extends over 13 amino acids. Germline-derived CDR1 and CDR2 are LNHNV and YYDKDF (reference sequence). V was trimmed by 0 bases and J by 16 bases, leaving 16 bases between them. CDR3 in DNA: TGTGCCACCAGCAGAGATCCCAGGGGCAGGCCTTTCTTC. Its protein product is CATSRDPRGRPFF. The complete variable domain, with remaining parts taken from reference TRBV15 and TRBJ2-1, reads DAMVIQNPRYQVTQFGKPVTLSCSQTLNHNVMYWYQQKSSQAPKLLFHYYDKDFNNEADTPDNFQSRRPNTSFCFLDIRSPGLGDTAMYLCATSRDPRGRPFFGPGTRLTVL.